Shown below are 14 T cell receptor beta chains from a single sample sequenced in a study of STAT3 mutations in large granular lymphocyte leukemia. General study points: Every T-cell large granular lymphocyte leukemia patient had at least one immunodominant TCR beta clonotype.

Their cognate antigens are unknown. Sequencing was performed with immunoSEQ multiplex PCR; in TCRdb, only in-frame clones are kept and a portion is missing. The sample shows approximately 9,800 clones, around 90% of them seen only once. Source material: peripheral blood mononuclear cells. All receptors derive from a man aged 55 to 70 with T-cell large granular lymphocyte leukemia. Some clones in this sample may be carry-over from other donors' samples.

The chain recombines TRBV6-5 with TRBJ1-1; 7 bases align to TRBD1. The CDR3 is made up of 15 amino acids. Germline V gene sequence: CDR1 MNHEY, CDR2 SVGAGI. Trimming took 6 bases from V and 4 from J; bases not matched to a gene: 11. The CDR3 DNA reads TGTGCCAGCAGGCGCGAAGCAGGGGGGGGCACTGAAGCTTTCTTT. Translating gives CASRREAGGGTEAFF.

The chain uses TRBV6-6 and TRBJ2-2; D call uncertain. The V end lost 6 bases, the J end lost 0 bases, and 8 bases lay between the germline ends. Germline V gene data show CDR1 as MNHNY and CDR2 as SVGAGI (reference sequence). CDR3 length: 14 residues. The CDR3 spells CASSLLTNTGELFF. DNA of the CDR3: TGTGCCAGCAGCCTCCTCACGAACACCGGGGAGCTGTTTTTT.

The CDR3 DNA reads TGTGCTAGTGCCCCGGGGGGGGCAGTCAGTCAGCCCCAGCATTTT. Translation gives CASAPGGAVSQPQHF. The chain employs TRBV12-5 and TRBJ1-5, with a possible D match to TRBD1 (6 bases). The germline V and J ends were trimmed by 7 bases and 6 bases, with 19 bases remaining between them. CDR1 is LGHNT and CDR2 is FRNRAP in the germline V gene. The CDR3 spans 15 residues.

The chain uses TRBV2 and TRBJ1-2; D is unclear. The V gene lost 6 bases and the J gene lost 4 bases, with 12 bases spanning the gap. Germline lookup yields CDR1 SNHLY and CDR2 FYNNEI. CDR3 length: 13 amino acids. In DNA, the CDR3 is TGTGCCAGCAGGGCACAAGATCTCTATGGCTACACCTTC. Translating gives CASRAQDLYGYTF.

The chain combines TRBV7-9 with TRBJ2-7, with 9 bases identical to TRBD1. The ends lost 5 bases at V and 4 bases at J; junction bases unmatched: 6. Germline V gives CDR1 SEHNR, CDR2 FQNEAQ (reference sequence). CDR3 length: 14 residues. The CDR3 loop reads CASSQPGQGYEQYF. For the CDR3, the DNA is TGTGCCAGCAGCCAGCCGGGACAGGGTTACGAGCAGTACTTC.

V and J are TRBV9 and TRBJ2-3; a possible D gene is TRBD2 (5 bases). The CDR3 is 15 residues long. Trimming took off 4 bases at V and 4 bases at J, with 16 bases between the two ends. In germline, CDR1 is SGDLS, CDR2 YYNGEE. The CDR3 sequence: CASSSGLVRSDTQYF. In nucleotides, the CDR3 is TGTGCCAGCAGCTCAGGACTGGTACGGTCAGATACGCAGTATTTT.

The chain employs TRBV4-3 and TRBJ1-2, with D maybe TRBD1 (5 bases). This CDR3 region has 17 residues. Germline V gene sequence: CDR1 LGHNA, CDR2 YSLEER. Between the trimmed V and J ends, which lost 3 bases and 7 bases, there was a span of 24 bases. The CDR3 spells CASSHPLRRPDKSGYTF. In DNA form, the CDR3 reads TGCGCCAGCAGCCACCCCCTCCGAAGGCCGGACAAGAGTGGCTACACCTTC.

This clone showed up just once. The chain has TRBV21-1 and TRBJ1-2. TRBV21-1 is noted as a pseudogene. CDR3 length: 14 amino acids. As DNA, the CDR3 is TGTGCCAGGGAGAGACCCGACCTGGATTATGGCTACACCTTC. Protein sequence: CARERPDLDYGYTF.

This chain joins TRBV5-1 and TRBJ2-7, with a tentative D call TRBD2 (5 bases). The CDR3 runs 14 residues. The germline gives CDR1 SGHRS, CDR2 YFSETQ. V was clipped by 0 bases and J by 2 bases, with 9 bases between them. The CDR3 spells CASSLGGLTYEQYF. For the CDR3, the DNA is TGCGCCAGCAGCTTGGGAGGACTGACCTACGAGCAGTACTTC.

The chain carries TRBV5-5 and TRBJ2-7; 7 nucleotides align to TRBD2. The CDR3 length is 17 residues. Trimming took 0 bases from V and 0 from J; bases not matched to a gene: 9. The germline CDR1 and CDR2 sequences are SGHKS and YYEKEE (reference sequence). CDR3 amino acids: CASSLASRGVSSYEQYF. The CDR3 bases are TGTGCCAGCAGCTTGGCCAGTCGGGGGGTGAGCTCCTACGAGCAGTACTTC.

This sequence joins TRBV6-5 and TRBJ2-7; tentatively, D is TRBD1 or TRBD2 (5 bases each). The V gene lost 7 bases and the J gene lost 7 bases, with 14 bases spanning the gap. The germline gives CDR1 MNHEY, CDR2 SVGAGI. The CDR3 consists of 12 residues. The CDR3 DNA follows: TGTGCCAGCAAAGGTGGGGGAGCGGAGCAGTACTTC. Encoded protein: CASKGGGAEQYF.

In this sample, this clone turned up a few times. The V gene is TRBV6-5, the J gene TRBJ2-7; D remains unclear. In germline, CDR1 is MNHEY, CDR2 SVGAGI. There are 11 residues in the CDR3. V gave up 6 bases and J gave up 5 bases, with 8 bases separating them. DNA for the CDR3: TGTGCCAGCAGCTCCCTCCACGAGCAGTACTTC. As protein: CASSSLHEQYF.

This chain joins TRBV19 and TRBJ2-7; D perhaps matches TRBD2 (5 bases). The V gene's germline CDR1 is LNHDA and CDR2 SQIVND (reference sequence). Trimming stripped 0 bases from V and 1 base from J, with 10 bases between. This CDR3 is 15 amino acids long. CDR3 sequence reads: CASSIETRHSYEQYF. In DNA, the CDR3 is TGTGCCAGTAGTATAGAAACTAGGCATTCCTACGAGCAGTACTTC.

The chain combines TRBV5-1 with TRBJ1-2; 9 bases map to TRBD1. Germline CDR1 is SGHRS and CDR2 is YFSETQ. The V gene end was trimmed by 0 bases and the J gene end by 3 bases; junction bases not matched to a gene: 6. This CDR3 contains 16 residues. The CDR3 here is CASSLGQGDKHYGYTF. The CDR3 nucleotides are TGCGCCAGCAGCTTGGGACAGGGGGATAAGCACTATGGCTACACCTTC. Together with reference TRBV5-1 and TRBJ1-2, the CDR3 gives the full variable domain: KAGVTQTPRYLIKTRGQQVTLSCSPISGHRSVSWYQQTPGQGLQFLFEYFSETQRNKGNFPGRFSGRQFSNSRSEMNVSTLELGDSALYLCASSLGQGDKHYGYTFGSGTRLTVV.